The 5 T cell receptor beta chains given below trace back to one sample, sequenced in a study of spatial heterogeneity in lung cancer. TCRdb reprocessed the 5' RACE reads via MiXCR and lists one record per CDR3 protein. Counted here are approximately 25,000 distinct CDR3 sequences, 2.5% to 4% occurring once; the ten biggest clones make up 29%. Time point here: sample taken at primary tumor resection. The material sequenced was PBMCs, taken at surgery. These receptors all come from a female donor with early-stage non-small cell lung cancer.

This clonotype was counted ten times or more. The rearrangement uses TRBV5-1 and TRBJ1-1, with D possibly matching TRBD1 (6 bases). Trimming cost V 5 bases and J 2 bases, with 13 bases left between them. In germline, CDR1 is SGHRS, CDR2 YFSETQ. This CDR3 region has 14 residues. Here the CDR3 reads CASSRGSGNTEAFF. The CDR3 DNA is TGCGCCAGCAGTAGGGGGAGTGGTAACACTGAAGCTTTCTTT.

In this sample, this clonotype turned up many times. V and J are TRBV5-6 and TRBJ1-2; TRBD1 matches 8 bases. In germline, CDR1 is SGHDT, CDR2 YYEEEE. The CDR3 spans 15 residues. Trimming removed 2 bases from V and 4 bases from J; junction bases left unmatched: 7. In DNA, the CDR3 is TGTGCCAGCAGCTTCGCCGGGACAGGCTCCTATGGCTACACCTTC. It specifies CASSFAGTGSYGYTF.

This clonotype was seen repeatedly, ten times or more. V gene TRBV11-2 combines with J gene TRBJ1-2; D is unresolved. The V end lost 4 bases, the J end lost 4 bases, and 10 bases lay between the germline ends. CDR1 and CDR2 (germline): SGHAT, FQNNGV. The CDR3 consists of 13 residues. CDR3 loop: CASSSTAGYGYTF. As DNA, the CDR3 is TGTGCCAGCAGCTCAACGGCGGGCTATGGCTACACCTTC.

This clonotype was seen at least ten times. The chain is built from TRBV20-1 and TRBJ2-1; 8 bases map to TRBD2. The length of the CDR3 is 13 residues. The germline CDR1 and CDR2 sequences are DFQATT and SNEGSKA (reference sequence). Trimming cost V 0 bases and J 10 bases; bases outside gene matches: 5. The CDR3 region is CSARDATSGEQFF. Here the CDR3 DNA reads TGCAGTGCTAGAGATGCCACTAGCGGAGAGCAGTTCTTC.

This clonotype was seen at least ten times. The CDR3 DNA reads TGTGCCAGCAGTCCCGCTGGTAGCGCCGCAGATACGCAGTATTTT. It encodes CASSPAGSAADTQYF. This rearrangement joins TRBV27 to TRBJ2-3; possible D gene TRBD2, 5 bases. This CDR3 comprises 15 residues. With 5 bases removed from V and 4 bases from J, the gap between germline ends came to 16 bases. CDR1 and CDR2 from the germline V gene are MNHEY and SMNVEV (reference sequence).